This paragraph covers one T cell receptor (beta chain) sequence. The antigen is undetermined. This sample includes further DNA sequences coding for the same CDR3. CD8 cells classed as naive were CD45RO-negative and positively selected for CCR7, excluding terminally differentiated effector memory CD45RA+ cells. The record originates from a study of shared clonotypes between healthy human individuals. Study-level results: The study found about 5% of naive CD4 clonotypes shared across several donors.

Sequencing used immunoSEQ multiplex PCR; TCRdb keeps in-frame clones, though not all of them. Here the sample spans about 680,000 clones, under 95% being singletons. Germline V gene lookup returns CDR1 SSHAT and CDR2 FNYEAQ (reference sequence). The CDR3 has 13 amino acids. Trimming took 1 base from V and 6 from J; bases not matched to a gene: 0. The chain employs TRBV7-7 and TRBJ2-1, with 7 bases matching TRBD2. This clonotype was sampled from a man aged 30-40 years in good health. The material sequenced was naive CD8+ T cells sorted from blood. The CDR3 here is CASSLGGGNEQFF. CDR3 nucleotides: TGTGCCAGCAGCTTAGGGGGGGGCAATGAGCAGTTCTTC.